These T cell receptor beta chains were read from a single sample in a study of T cell responses to AZD1222 COVID-19 vaccine. Sequencing used immunoSEQ multiplex PCR; TCRdb keeps in-frame clones, though not all of them. The sample lists about 140,000 clones, approximately 90% occurring once. The sequences come from peripheral blood, collected on day 0 of AZD1222 vaccination. These receptors were obtained from an adult in good health. The conserved cysteine and the conserved F or W are not part of the CDR3 here.

V gene: TRBV18; CDR3 protein: ASSLGRNNSPLH
V gene: TRBV27; CDR3 protein: ASSWGQGYGYT
V gene: TRBV18; CDR3 protein: ASSSTADTQY
V gene: TRBV6-5; CDR3 protein: ASSSGAETEAF
V gene: TRBV7-2; CDR3 protein: ASSLVGKDTEAF
V gene: TRBV28; CDR3 protein: ASIEGGLKRELF
V gene: TRBV7-9; CDR3 protein: ASSLQGSGNTIY
V gene: TRBV7-2; CDR3 protein: ASSLGQVSNEQF
V gene: TRBV4-3; CDR3 protein: ASSQTNNQPQH
V gene: TRBV9; CDR3 protein: ASSPRVSYEQY
V gene: TRBV12-5; CDR3 protein: ASGPGQTSEAF
V gene: TRBV19; CDR3 protein: ASSPGLAGVHEQY
V gene: TRBV6-6; CDR3 protein: ASGDTSLYSPLH
V gene: TRBV25-1; CDR3 protein: ASSGAGHGYT
V gene: TRBV4-2; CDR3 protein: ASSQDLLEKLF
V gene: TRBV6-1; CDR3 protein: ASSDMRNTEAF
V gene: TRBV9; CDR3 protein: ASSVNRDRGGEETQY
V gene: TRBV28; CDR3 protein: ASKPKGASSYNEQF
V gene: TRBV10-3; CDR3 protein: AISESAINTDTQY
V gene: TRBV28; CDR3 protein: ASSLSLGSNQPQH
V gene: TRBV19; CDR3 protein: ASSRDKTFAYGYT
V gene: TRBV7-2; CDR3 protein: ASSPRGGGKEQY
V gene: TRBV28; CDR3 protein: ASGSLSPLH
V gene: TRBV21-1; CDR3 protein: ASSKPYRGGGVKTNEKLF
V gene: TRBV9; CDR3 protein: ASSATGAGEYNEQF
V gene: TRBV30; CDR3 protein: AWSDGLGSNTDTQY
V gene: TRBV6-5; CDR3 protein: ASSYSGTGPYYGYT